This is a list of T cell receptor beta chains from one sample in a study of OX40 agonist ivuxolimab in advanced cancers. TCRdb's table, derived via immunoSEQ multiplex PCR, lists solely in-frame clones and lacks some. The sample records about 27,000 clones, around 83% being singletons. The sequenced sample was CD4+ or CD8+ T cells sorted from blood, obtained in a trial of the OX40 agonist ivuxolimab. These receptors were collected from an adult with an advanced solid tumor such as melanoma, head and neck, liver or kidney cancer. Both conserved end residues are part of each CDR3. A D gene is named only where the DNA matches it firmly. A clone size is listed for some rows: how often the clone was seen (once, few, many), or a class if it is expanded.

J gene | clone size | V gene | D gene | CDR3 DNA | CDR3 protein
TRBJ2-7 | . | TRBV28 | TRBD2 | TGTGCCAGCAGTTTGGCAGCGGGAGGGCCATGGGGCGAGCAGTACTTC | CASSLAAGGPWGEQYF
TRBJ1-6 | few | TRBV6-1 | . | TGTGCCAGCCGGGCAGGGAGTAATTCACCCCTCCACTTT | CASRAGSNSPLHF
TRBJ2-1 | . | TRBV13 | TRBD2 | TGTGCCAGCCGCAACGGGACTAGCGGGAGGTTGTCCTACAATGAGCAGTTCTTC | CASRNGTSGRLSYNEQFF
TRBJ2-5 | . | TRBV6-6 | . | TGTGCCAGCAGTTCCCATAGCCCTCAAGAGACCCAGTACTTC | CASSSHSPQETQYF
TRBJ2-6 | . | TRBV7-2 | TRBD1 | TGTGCCAGCAGCCCTCGGACAGGATACGTCTCTGGGGCCAACGTCCTGACTTTC | CASSPRTGYVSGANVLTF
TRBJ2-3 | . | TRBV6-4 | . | TGTGCCAGCAGTGACTCCATAGAAGCGACAGATACGCAGTATTTT | CASSDSIEATDTQYF
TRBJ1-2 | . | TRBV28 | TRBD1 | TGTGCCAGCAGATCGGGACAGGGGGTGCATGGCTACACCTTC | CASRSGQGVHGYTF
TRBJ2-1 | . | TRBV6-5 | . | TGTGCCACGGCCCGGGGCAATGAGCAGTTCTTC | CATARGNEQFF
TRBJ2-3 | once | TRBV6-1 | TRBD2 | TGTGCCAGCAGTGCACCCCGGGGGGGCAGCCCAGATACGCAGTATTTT | CASSAPRGGSPDTQYF
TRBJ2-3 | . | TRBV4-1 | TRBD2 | TGCGCCAGCAGCCCCCAACTAGCGGGTAGCACAGATACGCAGTATTTT | CASSPQLAGSTDTQYF
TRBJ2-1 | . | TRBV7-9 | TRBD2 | TGTGCCAGCAGCTTGGCGACTAGCGGGAGGAATAATGAGCAGTTCTTC | CASSLATSGRNNEQFF
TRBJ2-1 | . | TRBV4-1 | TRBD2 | TGCGCCAGCAGCCGAACTAGCGGGCCATACAATGAGCAGTTCTTC | CASSRTSGPYNEQFF
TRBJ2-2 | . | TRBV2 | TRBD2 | TGTGCCAGCACCCGAGGGAGTAGCGGGAGGTCATCCGGGGAGCTGTTTTTT | CASTRGSSGRSSGELFF
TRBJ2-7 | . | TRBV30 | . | TGTGCCTGGAGTCCCACTGAAATCTACGAGCAGTACTTC | CAWSPTEIYEQYF
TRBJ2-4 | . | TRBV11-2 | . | TGTGCCAGCAGCTTAGGGGTCATTCAGTACTTC | CASSLGVIQYF
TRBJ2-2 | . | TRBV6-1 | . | TGTGCCAGCAGTTTGGGGGAGAACGGGGAGCTGTTTTTT | CASSLGENGELFF
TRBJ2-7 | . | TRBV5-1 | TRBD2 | TGCGCCAGCAGCTTGGCTAGCGGAGGTTACGAGCAGTACTTC | CASSLASGGYEQYF
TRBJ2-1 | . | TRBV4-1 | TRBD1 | TGCGCCAGCAGCCAGGGACAGATTACCTACAATGAGCAGTTCTTC | CASSQGQITYNEQFF
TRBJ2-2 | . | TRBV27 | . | TGTGCCAGCAGTTTCCGACTCAGTGGAGCCGGGGAGCTGTTTTTT | CASSFRLSGAGELFF
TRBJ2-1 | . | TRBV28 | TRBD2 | TGTGCCAGCAGTTTCTTGCGGGAGGGGGCCAATGAGCAGTTCTTC | CASSFLREGANEQFF
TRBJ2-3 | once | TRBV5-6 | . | TGTGCCAGCAGCGCCATCGATTGGACAGTAGAAAAGGATACGCAGTATTTT | CASSAIDWTVEKDTQYF
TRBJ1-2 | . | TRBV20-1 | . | TGCAGTGCTAGAGATCGAGATGGCTACACCTTC | CSARDRDGYTF
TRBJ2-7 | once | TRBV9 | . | TGTGCCAGCACTCAAGAGCCGGGGGCGGGTGAGCAGTACTTC | CASTQEPGAGEQYF
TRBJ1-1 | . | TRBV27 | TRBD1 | TGTGCCAGCAGGACAGGGGCGAACACTGAAGCTTTCTTT | CASRTGANTEAFF
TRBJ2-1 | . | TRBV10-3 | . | TGTGCCATCAGTGAGTCGGGTAGCTCCTACAATGAGCAGTTCTTC | CAISESGSSYNEQFF
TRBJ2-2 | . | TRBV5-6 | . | TGTGCCAGCAGCTTGGTATCGTCGGCCGGGGAGCTGTTTTTT | CASSLVSSAGELFF
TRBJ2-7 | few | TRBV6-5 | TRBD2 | TGTGCCAGCAGTGGGGGGGGGACTCGGGAGCAGTACTTC | CASSGGGTREQYF
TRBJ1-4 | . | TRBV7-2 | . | TGTGCCAGCAGCGCCGGCCTGGGGGCTAATGAAAAACTGTTTTTT | CASSAGLGANEKLFF
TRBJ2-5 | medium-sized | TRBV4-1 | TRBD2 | TGCGCCAGCAGCCAAGGTGGGGGGGTGGAGACCCAGTACTTC | CASSQGGGVETQYF
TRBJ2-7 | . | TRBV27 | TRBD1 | TGTGCCAGCAGTTTATCAGGACAGGTGTCCGAGCAGTACTTC | CASSLSGQVSEQYF
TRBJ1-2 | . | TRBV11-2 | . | TGTGCCAGCAGCCTCGAGGGACACCAAAGGGGCTACACCTTC | CASSLEGHQRGYTF
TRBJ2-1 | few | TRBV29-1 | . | TGCAGCGTGCGCGGTGTTTTGTCCTACAATGAGCAGTTCTTC | CSVRGVLSYNEQFF
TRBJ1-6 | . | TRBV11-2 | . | TGTGCCAGCAGCCCAGCTGACAGCCGGATTTCACCCCTCCACTTT | CASSPADSRISPLHF
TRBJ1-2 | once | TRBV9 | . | TGTGCCAGCAGCGCTTCGGTACAGGGATTCGTAGGCTACACCTTC | CASSASVQGFVGYTF
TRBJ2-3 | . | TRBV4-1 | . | TGCGCCAGCAGCCACCGAACCCGGGGCACAGATACGCAGTATTTT | CASSHRTRGTDTQYF
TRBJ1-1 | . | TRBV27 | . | TGTGCCAGCAGTTTAAGTGGGGCTGGGAACACTGAAGCTTTCTTT | CASSLSGAGNTEAFF
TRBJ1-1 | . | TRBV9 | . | TGTGCCAGCAGCGTAGAGGGGGAGGCGGACACTGAAGCTTTCTTT | CASSVEGEADTEAFF
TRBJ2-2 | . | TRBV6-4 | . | TGTGCCAGCGGACCCGGGACGGATACCGGGGAGCTGTTTTTT | CASGPGTDTGELFF
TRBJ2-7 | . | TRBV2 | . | TGTGCCAGCAGCGCCCCTAGCCCCTACGAGCAGTACTTC | CASSAPSPYEQYF
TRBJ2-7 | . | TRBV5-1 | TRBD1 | TGCGCCAGCAGCTTGGTGGGGGACAGTGGAGGCGAGCAGTACTTC | CASSLVGDSGGEQYF
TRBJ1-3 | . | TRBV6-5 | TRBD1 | TGTGCCAGCAGCTACCTCGGGACAGTAGATGGAAACACCATATATTTT | CASSYLGTVDGNTIYF
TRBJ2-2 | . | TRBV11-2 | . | TGTGCCAGCAGCTTAGGACTAGTCCTCGGGGAGCTGTTTTTT | CASSLGLVLGELFF
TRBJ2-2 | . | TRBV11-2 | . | TGTGCCAGCAGCCTAGGGGTTACCGGGGAGCTGTTTTTT | CASSLGVTGELFF
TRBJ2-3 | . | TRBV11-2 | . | TGTGCCAGCAACGCCCCCGGGGCAACAGATACGCAGTATTTT | CASNAPGATDTQYF
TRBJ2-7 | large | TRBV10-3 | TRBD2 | TGTGCCATCAGCGGACTAGCGGGAGGCTACGAGCAGTACTTC | CAISGLAGGYEQYF
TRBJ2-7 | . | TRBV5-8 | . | TGTGCCAGCAGCTTGGCCAGGCAGGTACCCGACGAGCAGTACTTC | CASSLARQVPDEQYF
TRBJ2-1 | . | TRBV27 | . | TGTGCCAGCAGTTACGAGTTCGGGAGAAGGCAGTTCTTC | CASSYEFGRRQFF
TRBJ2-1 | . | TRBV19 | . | TGTGCCAGTAGTATGGGGGGACAGCCCTACAATGAGCAGTTCTTC | CASSMGGQPYNEQFF
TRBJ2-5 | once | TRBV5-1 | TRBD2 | TGCGCCAGCAGCTCTGGGACTAGCGCAATGGGGGAGACCCAGTACTTC | CASSSGTSAMGETQYF
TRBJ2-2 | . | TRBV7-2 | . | TGTGCCAGCAGCTTAGCCGGGGCCGAGCTGTTTTTT | CASSLAGAELFF
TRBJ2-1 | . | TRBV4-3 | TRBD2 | TGCGCCAGCAGCCAAGATCCCCCTAGCGGGGGGGTCTCCAATGAGCAGTTCTTC | CASSQDPPSGGVSNEQFF
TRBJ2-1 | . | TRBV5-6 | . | TGTGCCAGCAGCCCCCCCTTGGGGGGACCAAATGAGCAGTTCTTC | CASSPPLGGPNEQFF
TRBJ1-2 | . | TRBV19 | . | TGTGCCAGTAGTCCGGGCCAGGTCTATGGCTACACCTTC | CASSPGQVYGYTF
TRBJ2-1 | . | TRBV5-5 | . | TGTGCCAGCAGGATGAGAGACAACAGCTACAATGAGCAGTTCTTC | CASRMRDNSYNEQFF
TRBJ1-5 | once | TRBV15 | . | TGTGCCACCAGCAGTTACATCCTAGGCAATCAGCCCCAGCATTTT | CATSSYILGNQPQHF
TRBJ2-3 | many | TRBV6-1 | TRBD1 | TGTGCCAGCAGTGAACAGACAGGGGGCACAGATACGCAGTATTTT | CASSEQTGGTDTQYF
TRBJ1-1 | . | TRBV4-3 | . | TGCGCCAGCAGCCAAGGAGGGGGATACGAAAACACTGAAGCTTTCTTT | CASSQGGGYENTEAFF
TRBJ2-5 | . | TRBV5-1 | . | TGCGCCAGCAGCGATAGCGGTAACCAACAAGAGACCCAGTACTTC | CASSDSGNQQETQYF